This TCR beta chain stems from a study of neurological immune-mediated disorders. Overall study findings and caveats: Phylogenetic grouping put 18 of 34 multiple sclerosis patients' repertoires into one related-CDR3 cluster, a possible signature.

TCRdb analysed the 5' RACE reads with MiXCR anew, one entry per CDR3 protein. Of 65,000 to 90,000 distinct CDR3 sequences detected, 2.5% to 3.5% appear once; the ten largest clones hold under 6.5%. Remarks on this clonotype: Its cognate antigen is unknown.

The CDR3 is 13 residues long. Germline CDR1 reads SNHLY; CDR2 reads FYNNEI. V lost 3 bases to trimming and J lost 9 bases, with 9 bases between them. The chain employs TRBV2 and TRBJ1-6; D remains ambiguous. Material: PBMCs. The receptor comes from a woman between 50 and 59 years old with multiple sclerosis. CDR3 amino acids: CASSEELSSPLHF. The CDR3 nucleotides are TGTGCCAGCAGTGAGGAATTAAGTTCACCCCTCCACTTT.